This T cell receptor beta chain is drawn from a study of shared clonotypes between healthy human individuals. Assay: immunoSEQ multiplex PCR; the TCRdb copy retains only in-frame clones and omits some. Of roughly 1.5 million clones in the sample, 95% to 99% are singletons; the top ten hold around 0.47%. Per the germline V gene, CDR1 is SGHNT and CDR2 is YENEEA. Trimming took off 5 bases at V and 6 bases at J, with 14 bases between the two ends. This CDR3 comprises 14 residues. This TCR was sampled from a man in his thirties or forties in good health. The gene calls are TRBV11-3 and TRBJ2-1; D perhaps matches TRBD1 (5 bases). Input material: naive CD4+ T cells sorted from blood. The subset was: CD45RA+ positively selected. In nucleotides, the CDR3 is TGTGCCAGCAGCACATTACAGGTTTCCAATGAGCAGTTCTTC. Translated: CASSTLQVSNEQFF.